The 26 T cell receptor beta chains given below trace back to one sample, sequenced in a study of regulatory T cells in long-lasting Graves disease. Assembly of TCR beta libraries relied on iRepertoire HTBI primers together with Arm-PCR of CDR3 regions. TCRdb ran MiXCR on the multiplex PCR reads and lists one entry per CDR3 protein. The sample shows over 350,000 distinct CDR3 sequences, around 21% of them seen only once. Time point here: persistent/refractory GD, antithyroid drugs over 5 years with positive TRAb. Preparation of the TCR library used RNA extracted from PBMCs. This sample comprised peripheral blood mononuclear cells (PBMCs), obtained when the disease was refractory, from a patient treated with antithyroid drugs. These receptors were obtained from a female donor with Graves disease.

This clonotype has a handful of counts. The V and J genes are TRBV12-3 or TRBV12-4 and TRBJ2-3; TRBD2 aligns across 11 bases. J lost 5 bases, V lost 1 base, and 2 bases had no gene match. The CDR3 has 15 residues. CDR3 residues: CASSLGLAGGDTQYF. The DNA for the CDR3 is TGTGCCAGCAGTTTAGGGCTAGCGGGAGGAGATACGCAGTATTTT.

In regard to this clonotype: This may stem from a read error, because a much larger clone lies one nucleotide away. This chain joins TRBV6-1 and TRBJ1-2, with 7 nucleotides matching TRBD1. CDR3 length equals 11 residues. Trimming at V came to 10 bases and at J to 8 bases, leaving 7 bases not matched to a gene. In germline, CDR1 is MNHNS, CDR2 SASEGT. CDR3 sequence (DNA): TGTGCCAACGAGGACAGGTTCGGCTACACCTTC. Protein sequence: CANEDRFGYTF.

This clonotype appeared many times. This chain links TRBV7-2 with TRBJ1-2; weak D call: TRBD1 (5 bases). The V end was cut by 5 bases, the J end by 3 bases, with 10 bases between. The CDR3 totals 13 residues. Germline V gene data show CDR1 as SGHTA and CDR2 as FQGNSA. CDR3 DNA: TGTGCCAGCAGCCCCGACAGCTACTATGGCTACACCTTC. Translation gives CASSPDSYYGYTF. The whole variable domain, remainder taken from reference TRBV7-2 and TRBJ1-2, is GAGVSQSPSNKVTEKGKDVELRCDPISGHTALYWYRQSLGQGLEFLIYFQGNSAPDKSGLPSDRFSAERTGGSVSTLTIQRTQQEDSAVYLCASSPDSYYGYTFGSGTRLTVV.

The CDR3 reads CASSPTSGRVETQYF. The CDR3 nucleotides are TGTGCCAGTAGTCCCACTAGCGGGAGAGTGGAGACCCAGTACTTC. The chain recombines TRBV19 with TRBJ2-5; 11 bases map to TRBD2. V gave up 5 bases and J gave up 5 bases; unmatched junction bases: 7. The germline gives CDR1 LNHDA, CDR2 SQIVND (reference sequence). This CDR3 contains 15 residues.

This clonotype was observed many times. The chain is built from TRBV6-2 or TRBV6-3 and TRBJ2-7; D not resolved. The CDR3 covers 13 residues. V was shortened by 6 bases and J by 3 bases, with 12 bases between the two germline ends. CDR1 is MNHEY and CDR2 is SVGEGT in the germline V gene. CDR3 coding DNA: TGTGCCAGCAGCTACGGACGCGACTACGAGCAGTACTTC. Protein product: CASSYGRDYEQYF.

The chain carries TRBV29-1 and TRBJ2-1, with 11 bases fitting TRBD2. Losses at the gene ends were 4 bases for V and 10 bases for J; bases not matched to a gene: 3. This CDR3 spans 12 amino acids. From germline, CDR1 is SQVTM and CDR2 ANQGSEA. The CDR3 reads CSVVGLAAEQFF. The CDR3 DNA is TGCAGCGTTGTGGGACTAGCGGCCGAGCAGTTCTTC.

In this sample, this clonotype turned up a few times. The chain combines TRBV7-9 with TRBJ1-2, with 12 bases aligning to TRBD1. Germline CDR1 is SEHNR and CDR2 is FQNEAQ (reference sequence). The trim removed 1 base at V and 4 bases at J, leaving 4 bases unmatched. The CDR3 consists of 16 residues. This CDR3 reads CASSLGGTGGIYGYTF. The CDR3 coding sequence is TGTGCCAGCAGCTTAGGGGGGACAGGGGGCATCTATGGCTACACCTTC.

This clonotype was counted between two and nine times. The chain employs TRBV29-1 and TRBJ1-2, with 9 positions matching TRBD1. CDR1 and CDR2 (germline): SQVTM, ANQGSEA. This CDR3 is built from 12 residues. The J segment lost 7 bases and the V segment lost 3 bases, leaving 3 bases of the junction unmatched. The CDR3 bases are TGCAGCGTTGACCTGGACAGGGGTGGCTACACCTTC. Translation: CSVDLDRGGYTF.

In this sample, this clonotype turned up many times. The chain combines TRBV6-1 with TRBJ2-7; 10 nucleotides match TRBD2. V lost 6 bases and J lost 1; bases outside the gene matches: 15. CDR1 is MNHNS, CDR2 SASEGT, per germline. There are 18 residues in the CDR3. The CDR3 DNA sequence: TGTGCCAGCAGAAGGAAGCGGGAGGGGCTCACCTTTTCCTACGAGCAGTACTTC. Amino acids: CASRRKREGLTFSYEQYF.

The chain joins TRBV18 to TRBJ2-7, with 8 bases identical to TRBD1. J lost 2 bases, V lost 6 bases, and 6 bases had no gene match. The CDR3 sequence is 14 residues long. In germline, CDR1 is KGHSH, CDR2 LQKENI. CDR3 region: CASSSETGAYEQYF. The CDR3 nucleotides read TGTGCCAGCTCCTCGGAGACAGGGGCCTACGAGCAGTACTTC.

This clonotype was detected many times. V usage is TRBV20-1 and J usage is TRBJ1-2; D possibly corresponds to TRBD1 (6 bases). V was trimmed by 4 bases and J by 2 bases, leaving 14 bases between them. Germline-derived CDR1 and CDR2 are DFQATT and SNEGSKA (reference sequence). This CDR3 comprises 14 residues. The chain's CDR3 is CSATGQITNYGYTF. The CDR3 DNA follows: TGCAGTGCTACAGGACAGATAACCAACTATGGCTACACCTTC.

This chain connects TRBV7-2 to TRBJ2-1; TRBD2 agrees at 7 bases. Germline V CDR1 and CDR2: SGHTA, FQGNSA. Trimming removed 6 bases from V and 1 base from J; junction bases left unmatched: 6. CDR3 length equals 15 residues. The CDR3 region is CASRGGWGSYNEQFF. The CDR3 DNA is TGTGCCAGCAGGGGGGGGTGGGGGTCCTACAATGAGCAGTTCTTC. The whole variable domain, filled in from reference TRBV7-2 and TRBJ2-1, reads GAGVSQSPSNKVTEKGKDVELRCDPISGHTALYWYRQSLGQGLEFLIYFQGNSAPDKSGLPSDRFSAERTGGSVSTLTIQRTQQEDSAVYLCASRGGWGSYNEQFFGPGTRLTVL.

V and J are TRBV5-6 and TRBJ1-2, with TRBD1 matching over 9 bases. This CDR3 is built from 14 residues. Germline CDR1 reads SGHDT; CDR2 reads YYEEEE. The J segment lost 4 bases and the V segment lost 4 bases, leaving 5 bases of the junction unmatched. The CDR3 spells CASSAGQGLYGYTF. CDR3 coding DNA: TGTGCCAGCAGCGCGGGACAGGGCCTCTATGGCTACACCTTC.

Regarding this clonotype: A much larger clonotype is one base distant, so this may be a read error. The chain links TRBV2 to TRBJ1-1, with TRBD1 identical over 8 bases. This CDR3 has 12 amino acids. Germline V gene sequence: CDR1 SNHLY, CDR2 FYNNEI. The CDR3 DNA is TGTGCCAGCAGGGCAGGGGGCACTGACGCTTTCTTT. This codes for CASRAGGTDAFF.

This clonotype was detected only a few times. The V and J genes are TRBV5-1 and TRBJ2-2; possibly TRBD1 for D (5 bases). Trimming left V 3 bases short and J 0 bases short, with 12 bases between. Germline assignment: CDR1 SGHRS and CDR2 YFSETQ. The length of the CDR3 is 16 residues. The CDR3 spells CASSWTWPSNTGELFF. CDR3 sequence (DNA): TGCGCCAGCAGCTGGACATGGCCTTCGAACACCGGGGAGCTGTTTTTT.

V is TRBV6-1 and J is TRBJ1-5, with D uncertain. This CDR3 is built from 13 residues. CDR1 and CDR2 (germline): MNHNS, SASEGT. Between the trimmed V and J ends, which lost 6 bases and 9 bases, there was a span of 15 bases. In DNA form, the CDR3 reads TGTGCCAGCAGAACTAGTCAGATAGGGCCCCAGCATTTT. This translates into CASRTSQIGPQHF.

The sample holds a few counts of this clonotype. The genes are TRBV18 and TRBJ1-2, with a tentative D call TRBD1 (5 bases). There are 14 residues in the CDR3. Germline lookup yields CDR1 KGHSH and CDR2 LQKENI. The V and J ends lost 2 bases and 8 bases respectively, with 15 bases between them. The CDR3 sequence is CASSPLAGSRGYTF. In DNA form, the CDR3 reads TGTGCCAGCTCACCATTAGCAGGGAGTCGCGGCTACACCTTC. Drawing the rest from reference TRBV18 and TRBJ1-2, the complete variable domain is NAGVMQNPRHLVRRRGQEARLRCSPMKGHSHVYWYRQLPEEGLKFMVYLQKENIIDESGMPKERFSAEFPKEGPSILRIQQVVRGDSAAYFCASSPLAGSRGYTFGSGTRLTVV.

The J gene is TRBJ1-4, the V gene TRBV4-1; a weak D match, TRBD1 (6 bases). The CDR3 has 15 amino acids. Trimming pared 4 bases from V and 3 bases from J, leaving 12 bases between. Germline V gives CDR1 MGHRA, CDR2 YSYEKL. The CDR3 is CASSLTGTSNEKLFF. In nucleotides, the CDR3 is TGCGCCAGCAGCCTAACAGGGACCTCTAATGAAAAACTGTTTTTT.

For this clonotype: Possible read error: a much larger clone is one base away. This sequence joins TRBV28 and TRBJ1-4; 10 nucleotides match TRBD1. CDR1 is MDHEN and CDR2 is SYDVKM in the germline V gene. The V and J ends lost 7 bases and 0 bases, in that order; junction bases with no gene match: 8. The CDR3 spans 17 residues. CDR3 residues: CASIPGQGLTTNEKLFF. DNA of the CDR3: TGTGCCAGCATCCCGGGACAGGGGCTCACAACTAATGAAAAACTGTTTTTT.

Only a few counts were recorded for this clonotype. This rearrangement joins TRBV20-1 to TRBJ1-5; D perhaps matches TRBD1 (5 bases). The CDR3 consists of 15 residues. V lost 2 bases and J 0 bases, leaving 11 bases between the germline ends. Per germline, CDR1 DFQATT and CDR2 SNEGSKA (reference sequence). The CDR3 region is CSARPQGYSNQPQHF. The CDR3 DNA is TGCAGTGCTAGACCCCAGGGTTATAGCAATCAGCCCCAGCATTTT.

This clonotype occurred once. V gene TRBV7-2 combines with J gene TRBJ2-7; TRBD1 aligns across 7 bases. The CDR3 spans 15 residues. V trimming: 2 bases; J trimming: 7 bases; junction bases outside the gene matches: 11. The germline V gene encodes CDR1 SGHTA and CDR2 FQGNSA. CDR3 region: CASSLWDDRVGEQYF. The CDR3 coding sequence is TGTGCCAGCAGCTTATGGGACGACAGGGTTGGGGAGCAGTACTTC.

This clonotype was observed at least ten times. The V gene is TRBV7-3, the J gene TRBJ1-4; D is possibly TRBD1 (5 bases). The V end was cut by 6 bases, the J end by 4 bases, with 9 bases between. The CDR3 length is 13 residues. Germline CDR1 SGHTA, CDR2 FQGTGA. The CDR3 is CASSTGVNEKLFF. CDR3 coding DNA: TGTGCCAGCAGTACGGGGGTTAATGAAAAACTGTTTTTT. Based on the CDR3 plus reference TRBV7-3 and TRBJ1-4, the full variable domain is GAGVSQTPSNKVTEKGKYVELRCDPISGHTALYWYRQSLGQGPEFLIYFQGTGAADDSGLPNDRFFAVRPEGSVSTLKIQRTERGDSAVYLCASSTGVNEKLFFGSGTQLSVL.

The V gene is TRBV7-2, the J gene TRBJ1-5; D perhaps matches TRBD1 (5 bases). Germline V gene lookup returns CDR1 SGHTA and CDR2 FQGNSA. V was trimmed by 3 bases and J by 7 bases, leaving 10 bases between them. This CDR3 has 13 residues. The CDR3 reads CASSLQGSQPQHF. The DNA of the CDR3 is TGTGCCAGCAGCTTGCAGGGAAGCCAGCCCCAGCATTTT.

This clonotype was picked up many times. The chain carries TRBV2 and TRBJ1-6; D is undetermined. V was shortened by 0 bases and J by 5 bases, with 8 bases between the two germline ends. CDR3 length equals 15 residues. CDR1 is SNHLY, CDR2 FYNNEI, per germline. DNA of the CDR3: TGTGCCAGCAGTGAAGCGCATAGCAATAATTCACCCCTCCACTTT. This codes for CASSEAHSNNSPLHF.

The gene calls are TRBV7-2 and TRBJ1-1; TRBD1 is a possible D gene (6 bases). This CDR3 region has 16 residues. Germline V CDR1 and CDR2: SGHTA, FQGNSA. Between the trimmed V and J ends, which lost 6 bases and 0 bases, there was a span of 17 bases. The CDR3 loop is CASSPTDSRMNTEAFF. CDR3 nucleotides: TGTGCCAGCAGTCCGACGGACAGCCGAATGAACACTGAAGCTTTCTTT.

J is TRBJ1-1 and V is TRBV10-3, with 8 nucleotides matching TRBD1. J gave up 1 base and V 7 bases, and 2 bases lay outside the gene matches. The CDR3 covers 13 residues. Germline values: CDR1 ENHRY, CDR2 SYGVKD. CDR3 region: CAINGQGNTEAFF. CDR3 bases: TGTGCCATCAACGGACAGGGGAACACTGAAGCTTTCTTT.